This TCR beta chain stems from a study of identical twins. Study-wide results and caveats: Within cord blood, abundant beta clonotypes carried fewer insertions, but memory repertoires showed no such trend.

Comment on this clonotype: The antigen remains undetermined. At one end the junction does not follow the germline gene, possibly because of a read error.

TCRdb passed the 5' RACE reads through MiXCR, listing each CDR3 protein once. The sample yields some 690,000 distinct CDR3 sequences, approximately 22% seen once. This sample also belongs to another study, concerning T cells expressing NK-cell markers. Per that study: Leadership of the CD3+CD56-NKG2C+ fraction also belonged to these clonotypes in a few donors.

The source material was PBMCs. This TCR derives from a woman aged 18-35 years in good health.

The CDR3 sequence is CASSLEGQSCHF. The CDR3 DNA reads as TGTGCCAGCAGCTTAGAGGGACAGAGCTGTCATTTT. J is TRBJ2-3 and V is TRBV7-6; 7 nucleotides align to TRBD1. The CDR3 runs to 12 residues. Germline assignment: CDR1 SGHVS and CDR2 FNYEAQ.